The next 23 T cell receptor beta chains were all read from a single sample in a study of T cell responses to AZD1222 COVID-19 vaccine. Sequenced by immunoSEQ multiplex PCR; TCRdb stores in-frame clones only, minus some. The table records tens of thousands of clones, approximately 89% of them present only once. The sequencing used peripheral blood, collected on day 0 of AZD1222 vaccination. The receptors shown here come from an adult in good health.

J is TRBJ1-2 and V is TRBV5-1; TRBD1 matches 8 bases. The trim removed 4 bases at V and 3 bases at J, leaving 8 bases unmatched. This CDR3 region has 15 residues. From germline, CDR1 is SGHRS and CDR2 YFSETQ. CDR3 protein: CASSPDRGLYYGYTF. The CDR3, as DNA: TGCGCCAGCAGCCCAGACAGGGGTCTATACTATGGCTACACCTTC.

This clone was counted once. The rearrangement joins TRBV13 to TRBJ1-2, with 7 bases aligning to TRBD1. V shed 5 bases and J 8 bases; nucleotides not matched to a gene: 14. In germline, CDR1 is PRHDT, CDR2 FYEKMQ (reference sequence). The CDR3 is made up of 15 amino acids. CDR3 in amino acids: CASSVQGETSLGYTF. In DNA form, the CDR3 reads TGTGCCAGCAGCGTTCAGGGGGAAACTTCTCTGGGCTACACCTTC.

This rearrangement joins TRBV14 to TRBJ2-3; TRBD1 aligns across 10 bases. CDR1 SGHDN and CDR2 FVKESK come from the germline V gene. Trimming took 1 base from V and 4 from J; bases not matched to a gene: 8. CDR3 size: 17 residues. CDR3: CASSQGPDRGLPDTQYF. CDR3 nucleotides: TGTGCCAGCAGCCAAGGCCCCGACAGGGGGCTCCCAGATACGCAGTATTTT.

V and J are TRBV9 and TRBJ1-1, with 10 bases that match TRBD1. In germline, CDR1 is SGDLS, CDR2 YYNGEE. This CDR3 is built from 15 residues. With 4 bases clipped from V and 1 base from J, the junction kept 4 bases outside the gene matches. The CDR3 DNA reads TGTGCCAGCAGCACCAGGACAGGGGGGAACACTGAAGCTTTCTTT. Protein: CASSTRTGGNTEAFF.

The chain is built from TRBV19 and TRBJ1-5; the match to TRBD1 covers 10 bases. The CDR3 has 18 amino acids. Germline V gene lookup returns CDR1 LNHDA and CDR2 SQIVND (reference sequence). Germline trimming cut 2 bases from V and 2 bases from J; bases unmatched to any gene: 9. The CDR3 sequence is CASSIMGQGQGGNQPQHF. As DNA, the CDR3 is TGTGCCAGTAGTATAATGGGACAGGGGCAAGGGGGCAATCAGCCCCAGCATTTT.

This chain links TRBV2 with TRBJ2-5; 12 bases match TRBD2. The germline gives CDR1 SNHLY, CDR2 FYNNEI. The trim removed 3 bases at V and 7 bases at J, leaving 6 bases unmatched. The CDR3 consists of 15 residues. CDR3 region: CASSEVTSGGRTQYF. DNA for the CDR3: TGTGCCAGCAGTGAGGTGACTAGCGGGGGACGGACCCAGTACTTC.

The gene calls are TRBV6-5 and TRBJ2-3, with 9 bases aligning to TRBD2. The CDR3 extends over 15 amino acids. Germline loops: CDR1 MNHEY, CDR2 SVGAGI. The ends lost 6 bases at V and 1 base at J; junction bases unmatched: 5. In nucleotides, the CDR3 is TGTGCCAGCAGCAGGCAGCGGGGGGGCACAGATACGCAGTATTTT. The encoded protein is CASSRQRGGTDTQYF.

The rearrangement joins TRBV30 to TRBJ1-1; weak D call: TRBD1 (6 bases). The V gene lost 6 bases and the J gene lost 5 bases, with 25 bases spanning the gap. The germline CDR1 and CDR2 sequences are GTSNPN and SVGIG (reference sequence). This CDR3 is built from 16 residues. CDR3 coding DNA: TGTGCCTGCCTACCGGGACAAGCTAACCGGAGGACTGAAGCTTTCTTT. It specifies CACLPGQANRRTEAFF.

This chain uses TRBV27 with TRBJ1-2, with a possible D match to TRBD1 (5 bases). The germline V gene encodes CDR1 MNHEY and CDR2 SMNVEV (reference sequence). The CDR3 totals 15 residues. The V gene lost 8 bases and the J gene lost 2 bases, with 18 bases spanning the gap. CDR3 residues: CASRGEVKSNYGYTF. CDR3 in DNA: TGTGCCAGCCGAGGGGAGGTCAAGTCCAACTATGGCTACACCTTC.

The V and J genes are TRBV5-1 and TRBJ2-7, with 9 bases identical to TRBD2. J lost 7 bases, V lost 4 bases, and 15 bases had no gene match. There are 16 residues in the CDR3. Germline assignment: CDR1 SGHRS and CDR2 YFSETQ. CDR3 nucleotide sequence: TGCGCCAGCAGCCCCCGCTTGGCGGGAGGGCCCGGGGAGCAGTACTTC. The encoded protein is CASSPRLAGGPGEQYF.

The chain uses TRBV10-3 and TRBJ2-7; D call uncertain. The V gene lost 11 bases and the J gene lost 2 bases, with 16 bases spanning the gap. Looked up from germline, CDR1 is ENHRY and CDR2 is SYGVKD. The CDR3 is 13 residues long. CDR3: CAGSDAQTYEQYF. CDR3 nucleotides: TGTGCCGGGTCTGATGCTCAAACCTACGAGCAGTACTTC.

This clone has just one count. J is TRBJ2-7 and V is TRBV11-2; the match to TRBD1 covers 7 bases. V lost 1 base to trimming and J lost 3 bases; unmatched junction nucleotides: 6. The germline gives CDR1 SGHAT, CDR2 FQNNGV. The CDR3 contains 15 residues. The CDR3 region has the DNA TGTGCCAGCAGCTTAGCCCGACAGGGATACTACGAGCAGTACTTC. Residues: CASSLARQGYYEQYF.

This clone showed up just a few times. This chain joins TRBV5-6 and TRBJ1-1; 8 nucleotides align to TRBD1. CDR1 SGHDT and CDR2 YYEEEE come from the germline V gene. The CDR3 contains 14 residues. V lost 4 bases and J lost 4; bases outside the gene matches: 6. The CDR3 DNA reads as TGTGCCAGCAGCGCCCCAGGGGGCGGCACTGAAGCTTTCTTT. Amino acid sequence: CASSAPGGGTEAFF. Based on the CDR3 plus reference TRBV5-6 and TRBJ1-1, the full variable domain is DAGVTQSPTHLIKTRGQQVTLRCSPKSGHDTVSWYQQALGQGPQFIFQYYEEEERQRGNFPDRFSGHQFPNYSSELNVNALLLGDSALYLCASSAPGGGTEAFFGQGTRLTVV.

This rearrangement joins TRBV5-4 to TRBJ1-2, with D maybe TRBD1 (5 bases). Per the germline V gene, CDR1 is SGHNT and CDR2 is YYREEE (reference sequence). V was shortened by 4 bases and J by 6 bases, with 16 bases between the two germline ends. The CDR3 is 14 amino acids. The CDR3 region is CASSPGTDFHGYTF. DNA of the CDR3: TGTGCCAGCAGCCCAGGGACGGATTTTCATGGCTACACCTTC.

CDR3 nucleotide sequence: TGTGCCAGCAGTCCCTCAGGGGGGTATGGCACTGAAGCTTTCTTT. Residues: CASSPSGGYGTEAFF. This rearrangement joins TRBV27 to TRBJ1-1; 7 bases fit TRBD1. The CDR3 totals 15 residues. CDR1 and CDR2 (germline): MNHEY, SMNVEV (reference sequence). The V gene end was trimmed by 5 bases and the J gene end by 4 bases; junction bases not matched to a gene: 10.

This clone was seen only a few times. The V gene is TRBV19, the J gene TRBJ2-2; TRBD1 might be the D (6 bases). This CDR3 spans 19 amino acids. Germline assignment: CDR1 LNHDA and CDR2 SQIVND (reference sequence). The V end lost 2 bases, the J end lost 6 bases, and 25 bases lay between the germline ends. CDR3 nucleotides: TGTGCCAGTAGTATATGGAGGACAGCGGATCGACGGATTCCCGGGGAGCTGTTTTTT. Its protein is CASSIWRTADRRIPGELFF.

The chain recombines TRBV10-2 with TRBJ2-2; D assignment may be TRBD1 or TRBD2 (6 bases each). Germline V gives CDR1 WSHSY, CDR2 SAAADI. The V end was cut by 0 bases, the J end by 3 bases, with 11 bases between. This CDR3 contains 16 residues. The DNA for the CDR3 is TGCGCCAGCAGTGAGTCGGAACGGGGGCACACCGGGGAGCTGTTTTTT. The encoded protein is CASSESERGHTGELFF.

The chain has TRBV29-1 and TRBJ1-2; D remains ambiguous. V lost 5 bases and J lost 4, with 11 bases in between. The germline gives CDR1 SQVTM, CDR2 ANQGSEA. The CDR3 contains 12 residues. CDR3 in DNA: TGCAGCGTTACGGACGGAGCCTATGGCTACACCTTC. It is translated as CSVTDGAYGYTF.

This chain uses TRBV12-3 or TRBV12-4 with TRBJ2-2; D may be TRBD1 (6 bases). The CDR3 covers 13 residues. The V end was cut by 7 bases, the J end by 3 bases, with 9 bases between. CDR3 DNA sequence: TGTGCCAGCAACAGGGCCCACACCGGGGAGCTGTTTTTT. It is translated as CASNRAHTGELFF.

This clone was found a few times. J is TRBJ2-5 and V is TRBV5-4; a weak D match, TRBD2 (5 bases). V lost 2 bases and J lost 2, with 10 bases in between. Germline V gene sequence: CDR1 SGHNT, CDR2 YYREEE (reference sequence). There are 14 residues in the CDR3. CDR3 residues: CASSLNTGQETQYF. The CDR3 nucleotides read TGTGCCAGCAGCTTAAATACGGGGCAAGAGACCCAGTACTTC.

The chain's CDR3 is CASGDRGRKEAFF. CDR3 coding DNA: TGTGCCAGCGGGGACAGGGGGCGCAAAGAAGCTTTCTTT. The chain uses TRBV7-2 and TRBJ1-1; TRBD1 aligns across 12 bases. Germline trimming cut 8 bases from V and 8 bases from J; bases unmatched to any gene: 6. Germline lookup yields CDR1 SGHTA and CDR2 FQGNSA. The length of the CDR3 is 13 residues.

This clone was found once. The CDR3 region is CASSEEFYGYTF. CDR3 sequence (DNA): TGCGCCAGCAGTGAGGAGTTCTATGGCTACACCTTC. This chain links TRBV10-2 with TRBJ1-2; D is unclear. The germline V and J ends were trimmed by 2 bases and 4 bases, with 5 bases remaining between them. From germline, CDR1 is WSHSY and CDR2 SAAADI. The CDR3 length is 12 residues.

The rearrangement uses TRBV12-3 or TRBV12-4 and TRBJ1-2; D not certain. This CDR3 contains 11 residues. Trimming left V 5 bases short and J 7 bases short, with 8 bases between. DNA of the CDR3: TGTGCCAGCAGTAGGGTGCTTGGCTACACCTTC. This gives the protein CASSRVLGYTF.